These T cell receptor beta chains were read from a single sample in a study of molecular identifiers for immune sequencing clone quantification. Each CDR3 protein is one row after TCRdb ran MiXCR on the PCR reads. The sample includes some 91,000 distinct CDR3 sequences, approximately 25% seen only once; the top ten take 0.85% to 1%. The sequenced sample consisted of naive CD8+ T cells from blood, with Jurkat cell RNA spiked in. Receptor source: a human donor in good health. Some libraries in this study had Jurkat cell RNA spiked in. The CDR3 runs from the conserved cysteine through the conserved F or W. D genes are given only for firm matches. Only part of the rows carry a size: once, few, many, or a class if the clone is expanded.

cdr3_aa cdr3_nt clone_size d_call j_call v_call
CASSQSRGYNEQFF TGTGCCAGCAGCCAAAGCAGGGGCTACAATGAGCAGTTCTTC many . TRBJ2-1 TRBV16
CSVGDASYEQYF TGCAGCGTGGGGGACGCCTCGTACGAGCAGTACTTC many . TRBJ2-7 TRBV29-1
CSPRQVGDIYEQYF TGCAGTCCACGACAAGTTGGGGATATCTACGAGCAGTACTTC many . TRBJ2-7 TRBV20-1
CASMGQAINYGYTF TGTGCCAGTATGGGACAGGCGATAAACTATGGCTACACCTTC many TRBD1 TRBJ1-2 TRBV19
CASSQIAGGPYEQYF TGTGCCAGCAGCCAGATAGCGGGAGGGCCCTACGAGCAGTACTTC many TRBD2 TRBJ2-7 TRBV4-2
CASRGTGNTIYF TGTGCCAGCAGGGGGACTGGAAACACCATATATTTT many . TRBJ1-3 TRBV25-1
CASSQDGQGRYTGELFF TGCGCCAGCAGCCAAGATGGCCAGGGCCGATACACCGGGGAGCTGTTTTTT many . TRBJ2-2 TRBV4-1
CSARGTATNTGELFF TGCAGTGCTAGAGGGACCGCGACGAACACCGGGGAGCTGTTTTTT many . TRBJ2-2 TRBV20-1
CASSLVNTPYEQYF TGTGCCAGCAGCTTAGTAAATACTCCCTACGAGCAGTACTTC few . TRBJ2-7 TRBV7-9
CAGRPQGHNEQFF TGTGCCGGCAGGCCCCAGGGGCACAATGAGCAGTTCTTC . . TRBJ2-1 TRBV6-4
CSVEGAYEQYF TGCAGCGTTGAAGGTGCCTACGAGCAGTACTTC many . TRBJ2-7 TRBV29-1
CASSAGTFYTEAFF TGTGCCAGCAGCGCCGGGACGTTTTACACTGAAGCTTTCTTT many . TRBJ1-1 TRBV9
CASSFGSGGNQGALFF TGTGCCAGCAGTTTTGGGAGCGGGGGGAACCAAGGAGCGCTGTTTTTT many TRBD2 TRBJ2-2 TRBV12-3/TRBV12-4
CASSPQWGQGRNTGELFF TGCGCCAGCAGCCCCCAATGGGGGCAGGGGCGGAACACCGGGGAGCTGTTTTTT . . TRBJ2-2 TRBV4-1
CASSHTPSREYGGELFF TGTGCCAGCAGCCACACCCCCTCACGCGAATATGGCGGGGAGCTGTTTTTT few . TRBJ2-2 TRBV3-2
CASNQGDRENTGELFF TGTGCCAGCAACCAAGGGGACAGGGAGAACACCGGGGAGCTGTTTTTT many TRBD1 TRBJ2-2 TRBV7-2
CACSLAASGGKYEQYF TGTGCCTGCAGTTTGGCAGCATCCGGGGGAAAGTACGAGCAGTACTTC once . TRBJ2-7 TRBV27
CSARSGGYEQYF TGCAGTGCTAGAAGTGGGGGCTACGAGCAGTACTTC many . TRBJ2-7 TRBV20-1
CASSRTSLGEQYF TGCGCCAGCAGCCGAACGAGTTTGGGCGAGCAGTACTTC many . TRBJ2-7 TRBV4-1
CASSSSCEQYF TGTGCCAGTAGTTCATCATGCGAGCAGTACTTC . . TRBJ2-7 TRBV19
CASSFGTTYEQYF TGTGCCAGCAGCTTTGGGACGACCTACGAGCAGTACTTC many . TRBJ2-7 TRBV5-6
CASSQGGSSTDTQYF TGTGCCAGCAGCCAAGGGGGCAGCAGCACAGATACGCAGTATTTT few . TRBJ2-3 TRBV3-1
CASSPSGYERYF TGTGCCAGCAGCCCCTCGGGCTACGAGCGGTACTTC . . TRBJ2-7 TRBV11-2
CASSGLAGVHEQYF TGTGCCAGTAGTGGACTTGCGGGAGTCCACGAGCAGTACTTC . TRBD2 TRBJ2-7 TRBV19
CSAAGTGPSTDTQYF TGCAGTGCCGCGGGGACAGGCCCTAGCACAGATACGCAGTATTTT few TRBD1 TRBJ2-3 TRBV20-1
CASSLPKDRFNYGYTF TGTGCCAGCAGCTTGCCAAAGGACAGGTTTAACTATGGCTACACCTTC . TRBD1 TRBJ1-2 TRBV5-4
CASSVYRDGELFF TGTGCCAGCAGCGTATACAGAGACGGGGAGCTGTTTTTT many . TRBJ2-2 TRBV9
CASSQVWLDRSYGYTF TGCGCCAGCAGCCAAGTTTGGTTAGACAGGAGCTATGGCTACACCTTC many . TRBJ1-2 TRBV4-1